These 21 T cell receptor beta chains originate from one sample sequenced in a study of shared clonotypes between healthy human individuals. Clones were sequenced by immunoSEQ multiplex PCR, and TCRdb holds only the in-frame ones, with some missing. The table records approximately 2.5 million clones, roughly 93% of them present only once. Material for sequencing was naive CD4+ T cells from PBMCs. Subset of the sample: CD45RA+ positively selected. The receptor set was obtained from a man between 18 and 35 years old in good health. Some clones in this sample may be carry-over from other donors' samples.

The V gene is TRBV4-1, the J gene TRBJ1-1; D gene uncertain. Trimming took 4 bases from V and 1 from J, leaving 19 bases between them. The CDR3 sequence is 17 residues long. In germline, CDR1 is MGHRA, CDR2 YSYEKL. CDR3 in amino acids: CASSLILSQQRNTEAFF. CDR3 bases: TGCGCCAGCAGCCTAATTCTTTCTCAGCAACGGAACACTGAAGCTTTCTTT.

The chain links TRBV9 to TRBJ1-3; D unresolved. The germline V gene encodes CDR1 SGDLS and CDR2 YYNGEE. CDR3 length equals 15 residues. Trimming removed 5 bases at V and 0 bases at J, with 12 bases between. The CDR3, as DNA: TGTGCCAGCAGTTCTTATCTCCCCTCTGGAAACACCATATATTTT. This codes for CASSSYLPSGNTIYF. Full variable domain (remainder filled in from reference TRBV9 and TRBJ1-3): DSGVTQTPKHLITATGQRVTLRCSPRSGDLSVYWYQQSLDQGLQFLIQYYNGEERAKGNILERFSAQQFPDLHSELNLSSLELGDSALYFCASSSYLPSGNTIYFGEGSWLTVV.

V usage is TRBV9 and J usage is TRBJ1-1; D is undetermined. There are 14 residues in the CDR3. V was cut by 0 bases and J by 3 bases, with 9 bases left in between. CDR1 and CDR2 from the germline V gene are SGDLS and YYNGEE. CDR3 nucleotides: TGTGCCAGCAGCGTAGTGCAAGAGGACACTGAAGCTTTCTTT. Amino acid sequence: CASSVVQEDTEAFF. The full variable domain, completed using reference TRBV9 and TRBJ1-1, is DSGVTQTPKHLITATGQRVTLRCSPRSGDLSVYWYQQSLDQGLQFLIQYYNGEERAKGNILERFSAQQFPDLHSELNLSSLELGDSALYFCASSVVQEDTEAFFGQGTRLTVV.

A note on this clone: Other nucleotide sequences from this sample produce the same CDR3. In DNA, the CDR3 is TGTGCCAGCAGCCTCGGACAGATGAACACTGAAGCTTTCTTT. Its translation: CASSLGQMNTEAFF. This rearrangement joins TRBV5-4 to TRBJ1-1, with D perhaps matching TRBD1 (6 bases). The CDR3 covers 14 residues. CDR1 is SGHNT, CDR2 YYREEE, per germline (reference sequence). V was pared by 4 bases and J by 0 bases, with 10 bases between.

This chain links TRBV4-3 with TRBJ2-5; D possibly corresponds to TRBD2 (6 bases). The J call may be faulty, since TRBJ2-7 better matches the DNA end. The CDR3 runs to 14 residues. From germline, CDR1 is LGHNA and CDR2 YSLEER. CDR3 loop: CASSARDSQDEQYF. CDR3 sequence (DNA): TGCGCCAGCAGCGCGCGGGACTCCCAAGACGAGCAGTACTTC.

This rearrangement joins TRBV9 to TRBJ2-2; 8 nucleotides line up with TRBD2. Trimming removed 3 bases from V and 0 bases from J; junction bases left unmatched: 7. CDR1 and CDR2 (germline): SGDLS, YYNGEE. The CDR3 covers 17 residues. The CDR3 DNA reads TGTGCCAGCAGCGCCGTAGGACTAGCCGCGAACACCGGGGAGCTGTTTTTT. Protein product: CASSAVGLAANTGELFF.

The V gene is TRBV4-3, the J gene TRBJ1-3, with TRBD1 identical over 7 bases. The CDR3 is 16 residues long. V shed 0 bases, J shed 2 bases, and the junction held 4 bases outside the gene matches. CDR1 and CDR2 (germline): LGHNA, YSLEER. The CDR3 loop reads CASSQEAGGPGNTIYF. As DNA, the CDR3 is TGCGCCAGCAGCCAAGAGGCAGGGGGGCCTGGAAACACCATATATTTT.

Only a few counts were recorded for this clone. This chain uses TRBV5-1 with TRBJ1-1; possibly TRBD1 for D (5 bases). The CDR3 is made up of 14 amino acids. Germline loops: CDR1 SGHRS, CDR2 YFSETQ. Trimming stripped 0 bases from V and 6 bases from J, with 12 bases between. CDR3 nucleotide sequence: TGCGCCAGCAGCTTGGTCTTTGGGGACGCTGAAGCTTTCTTT. Translated, it gives CASSLVFGDAEAFF.

This chain connects TRBV5-1 to TRBJ2-3; D uncertain. The germline V gene encodes CDR1 SGHRS and CDR2 YFSETQ. The CDR3 runs 15 residues. V was pared by 1 base and J by 2 bases, with 11 bases between. The CDR3 bases are TGCGCCAGCAGCTTGTTACGGACCGCCACAGATACGCAGTATTTT. Protein: CASSLLRTATDTQYF.

The chain has TRBV19 and TRBJ2-1, with a possible D match to TRBD2 (6 bases). Germline loops: CDR1 LNHDA, CDR2 SQIVND (reference sequence). V dropped 7 bases and J dropped 3 bases, with 7 bases sitting between them. This CDR3 contains 12 residues. The CDR3 nucleotides read TGTGCCAGTACGGGGGTCTACAATGAGCAGTTCTTC. Residues: CASTGVYNEQFF.

The chain has TRBV18 and TRBJ1-4, with 7 nucleotides matching TRBD1. Germline CDR1 is KGHSH and CDR2 is LQKENI. V shed 5 bases and J 8 bases; nucleotides not matched to a gene: 11. This CDR3 comprises 15 residues. The CDR3 DNA reads as TGTGCCAGCTCATCGGGAGGACAGGTTGGCGAAAAACTGTTTTTT. Translated, it gives CASSSGGQVGEKLFF.

The chain has TRBV7-2 and TRBJ2-2; D possibly uses TRBD1 or TRBD2 (6 bases each). Germline assignment: CDR1 SGHTA and CDR2 FQGNSA. The CDR3 extends over 15 amino acids. Trimming took off 5 bases at V and 5 bases at J, with 15 bases between the two ends. The CDR3: CASSHRRGRTGELFF. The CDR3 DNA sequence: TGTGCCAGCAGCCACCGTAGGGGGAGGACCGGGGAGCTGTTTTTT.

The CDR3, as DNA: TGTGCCAGCAGCTTGGGGGGCAGGGGCCCCTACGAGCAGTACTTC. This encodes CASSLGGRGPYEQYF. The J gene is TRBJ2-7, the V gene TRBV5-4; maybe TRBD1 (6 bases). Trimming cost V 0 bases and J 2 bases, with 12 bases left between them. The CDR3 runs 15 residues. In germline, CDR1 is SGHNT, CDR2 YYREEE (reference sequence).

Concerning this clone: Different DNA sequences within this sample yield the same CDR3. This chain uses TRBV7-3 with TRBJ1-5; D unresolved. The length of the CDR3 is 13 residues. The V gene lost 6 bases and the J gene lost 0 bases, with 6 bases spanning the gap. Germline V gene lookup returns CDR1 SGHTA and CDR2 FQGTGA. The CDR3 nucleotides are TGTGCCAGCAGTCAAAATAGCAATCAGCCCCAGCATTTT. Protein sequence: CASSQNSNQPQHF.

This clone was recorded a few times. The genes are TRBV14 and TRBJ1-2, with 9 bases aligning to TRBD1. The germline gives CDR1 SGHDN, CDR2 FVKESK. The V gene end was trimmed by 1 base and the J gene end by 2 bases; junction bases not matched to a gene: 2. The CDR3 contains 15 residues. CDR3 loop: CASSQAGTGNYGYTF. The CDR3 nucleotides are TGTGCCAGCAGCCAAGCAGGGACAGGGAACTATGGCTACACCTTC.

The chain has TRBV28 and TRBJ2-3, with D possibly being TRBD2 (5 bases). V gave up 5 bases and J gave up 1 base, with 13 bases separating them. Germline V gene lookup returns CDR1 MDHEN and CDR2 SYDVKM. The CDR3 consists of 15 residues. The CDR3 sequence: CASSPHSEGTDTQYF. CDR3 nucleotides: TGTGCCAGCAGTCCACACTCGGAGGGCACAGATACGCAGTATTTT.

The CDR3 spells CSVDLRVGQGHGYTF. The CDR3 DNA reads TGCAGCGTTGACTTAAGGGTGGGACAGGGACATGGCTACACCTTC. The genes are TRBV29-1 and TRBJ1-2; TRBD1 aligns across 9 bases. The CDR3 is made up of 15 amino acids. After removal of 3 bases from V and 6 bases from J, the junction contained 11 bases not matched to a gene. CDR1 is SQVTM and CDR2 is ANQGSEA in the germline V gene.

The table lists this clone with a count of one. The rearrangement uses TRBV9 and TRBJ2-1; 11 nucleotides agree with TRBD2. In germline, CDR1 is SGDLS, CDR2 YYNGEE. The V gene end was trimmed by 0 bases and the J gene end by 9 bases; junction bases not matched to a gene: 14. CDR3 length: 18 residues. Written as DNA, the CDR3 is TGTGCCAGCAGCGTAGCTGGAATAGCGGGAGGGCCTGGGGGTGAGCAGTTCTTC. It encodes CASSVAGIAGGPGGEQFF.

V and J are TRBV27 and TRBJ2-1, with a possible D match to TRBD2 (5 bases). The CDR3 is made up of 18 amino acids. Trimming shortened V by 2 bases and J by 8 bases, and 25 bases separated the two germline ends. Germline V gene lookup returns CDR1 MNHEY and CDR2 SMNVEV (reference sequence). CDR3 coding DNA: TGTGCCAGCAGTTTAGCCCGGACCGCGGCGGGCTCGGCAGATGAGCAGTTCTTC. It encodes CASSLARTAAGSADEQFF.

Comments on this clone: The sample contains more than one DNA sequence encoding this CDR3. The chain employs TRBV12-5 and TRBJ2-2; D remains unclear. Between the trimmed V and J ends, which lost 5 bases and 3 bases, there was a span of 4 bases. From germline, CDR1 is LGHNT and CDR2 FRNRAP. This CDR3 comprises 12 residues. CDR3 bases: TGTGCTAGTGGTCGGGACACCGGGGAGCTGTTTTTT. Protein sequence: CASGRDTGELFF.

The chain links TRBV6-5 to TRBJ2-5; TRBD2 matches at 10 bases. After removal of 6 bases from V and 7 bases from J, the junction contained 11 bases not matched to a gene. Germline V gives CDR1 MNHEY, CDR2 SVGAGI. This CDR3 spans 15 amino acids. The CDR3 DNA is TGTGCCAGCAGAGTAAGGACTAGCGGTTTTCGGACCCAGTACTTC. Protein: CASRVRTSGFRTQYF.